The present entry profiles one T cell receptor (beta chain) with its context. The sample is drawn from a study of blood T cell repertoires in COVID-19. Germline CDR1 and CDR2: SGHNT and YYREEE (reference sequence). The CDR3 runs to 14 residues. V was clipped by 5 bases and J by 0 bases, with 12 bases between them. In the original analysis: Amplified reference gene primers provided the basis for estimating nucleated cell counts. The table came from immunoSEQ multiplex PCR; TCRdb's copy has only in-frame clones and leaves some out. The DNA was the basis for D and trimming; V, J and clone size are from that table. The top ten clones hold around 8% of a sample with roughly 300,000 clones, about 90% of them seen once.

This chain uses TRBV5-4 with TRBJ2-7; D is possibly TRBD1 (6 bases). The sequencing input was peripheral blood. This TCR was sampled from a woman aged 45-65 years who had recovered from COVID-19. CDR3 amino acids: CASRPRTDSYEQYF. CDR3 nucleotide sequence: TGTGCCAGCAGACCGAGGACAGACTCCTACGAGCAGTACTTC.